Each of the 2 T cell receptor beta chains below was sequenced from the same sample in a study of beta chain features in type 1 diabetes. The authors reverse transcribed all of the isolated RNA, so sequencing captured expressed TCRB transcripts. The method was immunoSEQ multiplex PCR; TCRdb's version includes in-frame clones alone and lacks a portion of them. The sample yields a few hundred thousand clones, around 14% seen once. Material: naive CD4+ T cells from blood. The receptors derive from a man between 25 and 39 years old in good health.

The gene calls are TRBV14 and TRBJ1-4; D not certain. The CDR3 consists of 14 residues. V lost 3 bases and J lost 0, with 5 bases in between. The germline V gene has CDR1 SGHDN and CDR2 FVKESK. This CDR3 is CASSQRATNEKLFF. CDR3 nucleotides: TGTGCCAGCAGCCAGCGGGCAACTAATGAAAAACTGTTTTTT. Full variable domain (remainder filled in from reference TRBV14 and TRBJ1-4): EAGVTQFPSHSVIEKGQTVTLRCDPISGHDNLYWYRRVMGKEIKFLLHFVKESKQDESGMPNNRFLAERTGGTYSTLKVQPAELEDSGVYFCASSQRATNEKLFFGSGTQLSVL.

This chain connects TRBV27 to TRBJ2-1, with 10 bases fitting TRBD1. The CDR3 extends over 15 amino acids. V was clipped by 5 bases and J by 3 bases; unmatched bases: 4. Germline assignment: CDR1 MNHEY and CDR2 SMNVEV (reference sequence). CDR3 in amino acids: CASSRRDRGYNEQFF. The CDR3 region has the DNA TGTGCCAGCAGTCGACGGGACAGGGGCTACAATGAGCAGTTCTTC.